This is a list of T cell receptor beta chains from one sample in a study of blood T cell dynamics during melanoma immunotherapy. The assay was immunoSEQ multiplex PCR, and TCRdb's table has in-frame clones only and misses some. The data hold approximately 14,000 clones, with about 90% observed a single time. The sequenced sample was blood, obtained from a patient treated with checkpoint blockade. Receptor source: a human donor with melanoma. Both conserved end residues are part of each CDR3. The D gene is left open where the match is weak. Not every row has a clone size; where given, it reads once, few, many or a size class.

TRBJ2-7 - TRBV5-1 - TGCGCCAGCAGCAAGGGGGGGACTACCGACTACGAGCAGTACTTC CASSKGGTTDYEQYF
TRBJ2-1 - TRBV19 - TGTGCCAGTAGTCCCCGGGAAGGAGTGTCCTACAATGAGCAGTTCTTC CASSPREGVSYNEQFF
TRBJ2-3 TRBD2 TRBV6-5 - TGTGCCAGCAGTTACTCGGGTGGGGGGGCAGATACGCAGTATTTT CASSYSGGGADTQYF
TRBJ2-1 TRBD2 TRBV2 - TGTGCCAGCAGTGCCCGAAGACGGTTGGCTAGCGGGGGTGGGGAAAATGAGCAGTTCTTC CASSARRRLASGGGENEQFF
TRBJ2-7 TRBD2 TRBV6-5 - TGTGCCAGCAGTTTGGGGCTAGCGGGGGACGAGCAGTACTTC CASSLGLAGDEQYF
TRBJ2-7 TRBD2 TRBV7-2 - TGTGCCAGCAGCCCTAGGGCCTCAAGCGGGAGCTCCTACGAGCAGTACTTC CASSPRASSGSSYEQYF
TRBJ1-1 - TRBV18 - TGTGCCAGCTCACCACCCTTGACAGTGAACACTGAAGCTTTCTTT CASSPPLTVNTEAFF
TRBJ1-1 - TRBV2 - TGTGCCAGCAGTCCGGGCCAGATGAACACTGAAGCTTTCTTT CASSPGQMNTEAFF
TRBJ2-3 TRBD2 TRBV7-2 - TGTGCCAGCAGCTTAGTGAGCGCGGGAGAGGATACGCAGTATTTT CASSLVSAGEDTQYF
TRBJ2-7 - TRBV28 - TGTGCCAGCAATCCTTGGACCACCATGGGCTCCTACGAGCAGTACTTC CASNPWTTMGSYEQYF
TRBJ2-2 TRBD2 TRBV11-3 - TGTGCCAGCGGACCCGGGGGGGGGTCGGTGTTTTTT CASGPGGGSVFF
TRBJ1-2 TRBD1 TRBV18 - TGTGCCAGCTCACCACCGGGACAGTTGTCGGCGGGTGGCTACACCTTC CASSPPGQLSAGGYTF
TRBJ2-7 TRBD2 TRBV11-2 - TGTGCCAGCAGCCTTACCGGGACTAGAGTAGGCGAGCAGTACTTC CASSLTGTRVGEQYF
TRBJ1-2 TRBD1 TRBV9 - TGTGCCAGCAGCGACGGGACAGGGGCTTCCTATGGCTACACCTTC CASSDGTGASYGYTF
TRBJ1-4 - TRBV5-4 - TGTGCCAGCAGCTTGGGAGGACAGCGGAATGAAAAACTGTTTTTT CASSLGGQRNEKLFF
TRBJ1-1 - TRBV2 once TGTGCCAGCAGTATACTTCGGGACGGTCGGACTGAAGCTTTCTTT CASSILRDGRTEAFF
TRBJ1-5 - TRBV4-1 - TGCGCCAGCAGCCAAGATGAATATAGCAATCAGCCCCAGCATTTT CASSQDEYSNQPQHF
TRBJ2-7 TRBD2 TRBV6-1 - TGTGCCAGCAGTGGCGCGGGGGGGGCAGGCGAGCAGTACTTC CASSGAGGAGEQYF
TRBJ2-7 - TRBV10-3 - TGTGCCATCAATACCGGGACATCCATTACCTACGAGCAGTACTTC CAINTGTSITYEQYF
TRBJ2-2 TRBD2 TRBV19 - TGTGCCAGTAGTCGACCGGGAGGCACACACGGGGAGCTGTTTTTT CASSRPGGTHGELFF
TRBJ2-2 TRBD2 TRBV28 - TGTGCCAGCAGTTTCGACAAGATAGCGGGGACGAACACCGGGGAGCTGTTTTTT CASSFDKIAGTNTGELFF
TRBJ2-7 - TRBV9 - TGTGCCAGCAGCGTTGGGACTCGCGGGAACGAGCAGTACTTC CASSVGTRGNEQYF
TRBJ2-7 - TRBV21-1 - TGTGCCAGCAGCAGACAGGGGGGCTACGAGCAGTACTTC CASSRQGGYEQYF
TRBJ1-6 - TRBV28 - TGTGCCAGCAGGAGACTAGTTGCGGGTTCACCCCTCCACTTT CASRRLVAGSPLHF
TRBJ2-1 - TRBV7-3 - TGTGCCAGCAGCTTAAAAGGGCTAGCTTCCTACAATGAGCAGTTCTTC CASSLKGLASYNEQFF
TRBJ2-2 - TRBV9 - TGTGCCAGCAGCACACTGGCAGTGGACGGGGAGCTGTTTTTT CASSTLAVDGELFF
TRBJ1-3 - TRBV7-9 - TGTGCCAGCAGCGCATCGGGGGGCACCTCTGGAAACACCATATATTTT CASSASGGTSGNTIYF
TRBJ2-7 TRBD2 TRBV5-1 - TGCGCCAGCAGCTCAGGGACTAGCGGGTCTTCCTACGAGCAGTACTTC CASSSGTSGSSYEQYF
TRBJ2-1 - TRBV1 - TGCACCAGCAGACCGGGGACAGGGGGCGCGGTTAATGAGCAGTTCTTC CTSRPGTGGAVNEQFF
TRBJ2-7 - TRBV5-6 once TGTGCCAGCAGCTATTCCGGGTCCTACGAGCAGTACTTC CASSYSGSYEQYF
TRBJ2-1 TRBD1 TRBV5-1 - TGCGCCAGCAGTTTAACAGGGGTGCAATACAATGAGCAGTTCTTC CASSLTGVQYNEQFF
TRBJ1-5 - TRBV6-6 - TGTGCCAGCAGGCGGACCGGGATTGTCAGTCAGCCCCAGCATTTT CASRRTGIVSQPQHF
TRBJ2-5 TRBD1 TRBV6-1 - TGTGCCAGCAGTCCGGGACAGAAAGAGACCCAGTACTTC CASSPGQKETQYF
TRBJ1-2 TRBD1 TRBV10-2 - TGCGCCAGCAGTGACCGACAGGGGTCATACTATGGCTACACCTTC CASSDRQGSYYGYTF
TRBJ2-7 - TRBV7-3 - TGTGCCAGCAGCTTAACGTCGGGGTCGGGGGAGCAGTACTTC CASSLTSGSGEQYF
TRBJ2-7 TRBD1 TRBV18 - TGTGCCAGCTCTCTTGGACAGGGGACGTACTTC CASSLGQGTYF
TRBJ2-7 - TRBV15 - TGTGCCACCAGCAGAGATCGGAGGGACGGAGGCTCCTACGAGCAGTACTTC CATSRDRRDGGSYEQYF
TRBJ1-1 - TRBV6-5 - TGTGCCAGCAGGGTACATCAGGGGAACACTGAAGCTTTCTTT CASRVHQGNTEAFF